These 30 T cell receptor beta chains were sequenced from one sample in a study of blood T cell repertoires in COVID-19. Method: immunoSEQ multiplex PCR; TCRdb's copy keeps in-frame clones and lacks some. The sample consists of roughly 170,000 clones, approximately 82% of them appearing once. Sequenced: PBMCs or T cells enriched from blood (not recorded which). Receptor source: a woman between 50 and 59 years old who had recovered from COVID-19.

The CDR3 DNA follows: TGTGCCAGCAGCAAAATGTTGAGACAGTTCTCCTACAATGAGCAGTTCTTC. Translated, it gives CASSKMLRQFSYNEQFF. This chain links TRBV21-1 with TRBJ2-1; the D call TRBD1 from the table was never checked on the DNA. TRBV21-1 is tagged as a pseudogene. This CDR3 spans 17 amino acids.

The genes are TRBV6-5 and TRBJ2-2, with 8 positions matching TRBD2. CDR1 MNHEY and CDR2 SVGAGI come from the germline V gene. This CDR3 is 14 amino acids long. V dropped 6 bases and J dropped 2; count of bases not matched to a gene: 2. Here the CDR3 reads CASSRGGNTGELFF. The DNA for the CDR3 is TGTGCCAGCAGCCGGGGGGGTAACACCGGGGAGCTGTTTTTT.

This chain joins TRBV7-8 and TRBJ2-4; D gene ambiguous. V shed 10 bases and J shed 3 bases, with 13 bases lying between them. This CDR3 spans 13 amino acids. Germline CDR1 is SGHVS and CDR2 is FQNEAQ. CDR3 coding DNA: TGTGCCACCTCTCTGCGTCGCAAAAACATTCAGTACTTC. It yields the protein CATSLRRKNIQYF.

The rearrangement joins TRBV10-3 to TRBJ1-2; the match to TRBD1 covers 7 bases. Germline-derived CDR1 and CDR2 are ENHRY and SYGVKD. The CDR3 loop spans 12 amino acids. The V gene end was trimmed by 10 bases and the J gene end by 6 bases; junction bases not matched to a gene: 8. The CDR3 is CATRGGEDGYTF. Here the CDR3 DNA reads TGTGCCACCAGGGGGGGGGAGGATGGCTACACCTTC.

The chain is built from TRBV15 and TRBJ2-2; D not resolved. The CDR3 totals 14 residues. CDR1 and CDR2 (germline): LNHNV, YYDKDF (reference sequence). V shed 0 bases and J shed 6 bases, with 8 bases lying between them. The CDR3 protein is CATSRDLGPGELFF. The CDR3 DNA is TGTGCCACCAGCAGAGATCTAGGTCCCGGGGAGCTGTTTTTT.

The rearrangement uses TRBV5-1 and TRBJ2-5, with a weak D call TRBD1 (6 bases). The CDR3 has 15 residues. The V end lost 4 bases, the J end lost 5 bases, and 18 bases lay between the germline ends. Germline V CDR1 and CDR2: SGHRS, YFSETQ. The CDR3 region has the DNA TGCGCCAGCAGCCCGAGCCCAGGGGCGGAGGAGACCCAGTACTTC. It translates to CASSPSPGAEETQYF.

The genes are TRBV28 and TRBJ2-7; 7 bases are shared with TRBD2. This CDR3 has 16 residues. Germline loops: CDR1 MDHEN, CDR2 SYDVKM. With V trimmed by 6 bases and J by 0 bases, 11 bases remained unmatched. CDR3 DNA sequence: TGTGCCAGCAGCACGCCCGAAGCGGGGACCTCCTACGAGCAGTACGTC. Its protein is CASSTPEAGTSYEQYV.

This sequence joins TRBV3-1 (or the pseudogene TRBV3-2) and TRBJ1-3; unclear D gene. The CDR3 is 15 residues long. The V gene lost 4 bases and the J gene lost 4 bases, with 14 bases spanning the gap. Germline CDR1 LGHDT, CDR2 YNNKEL (reference sequence). CDR3: CASSPKDWYGNTIYF. Here the CDR3 DNA reads TGTGCCAGCAGCCCTAAAGATTGGTACGGAAACACCATATATTTT.

This clone came up many times. This sequence joins TRBV18 and TRBJ1-1; TRBD1 matches at 11 bases. CDR1 and CDR2 (germline): KGHSH, LQKENI. With 0 bases clipped from V and 4 bases from J, the junction kept 1 base outside the gene matches. The CDR3 runs 15 residues. The CDR3 region has the DNA TGTGCCAGCTCACCACCCGGGACAGGGGGCACTGAAGCTTTCTTT. Its translation: CASSPPGTGGTEAFF.

The chain combines TRBV12-3 or TRBV12-4 with TRBJ2-5; TRBD1 might be the D (5 bases). This CDR3 is 13 amino acids long. Trimming shortened V by 4 bases and J by 2 bases, and 8 bases separated the two germline ends. The CDR3 spells CASSSRVQETQYF. CDR3 sequence (DNA): TGTGCCAGCAGTTCCAGGGTTCAAGAGACCCAGTACTTC.

V and J are TRBV2 and TRBJ2-2; 11 bases map to TRBD2. The germline CDR1 and CDR2 sequences are SNHLY and FYNNEI. Trimming at V came to 4 bases and at J to 7 bases, leaving 2 bases not matched to a gene. The CDR3 spans 14 residues. CDR3 bases: TGTGCCAGCAGTGTCCTAGCGGGGGGCGGGGAGCTGTTTTTT. Protein: CASSVLAGGGELFF.

The V gene is TRBV5-1, the J gene TRBJ2-2, with D maybe TRBD1 (8 bases). The CDR3 length is 16 residues. From germline, CDR1 is SGHRS and CDR2 YFSETQ. V shed 6 bases and J shed 8 bases, with 23 bases lying between them. In DNA, the CDR3 is TGCGCCAGCACTCCCTTGGGGGGGACAGGTCGAGGGGAGCTGTTTTTT. It translates to CASTPLGGTGRGELFF.

The chain combines TRBV6-5 with TRBJ1-3; D not resolved. Germline values: CDR1 MNHEY, CDR2 SVGAGI. V was clipped by 7 bases and J by 0 bases, with 13 bases between them. CDR3 length equals 15 residues. The CDR3 DNA is TGTGCCAGCACCAGAATAGGGAGCTCTGGAAACACCATATATTTT. Encoded protein: CASTRIGSSGNTIYF.

V is TRBV19 and J is TRBJ2-2; 9 bases line up with TRBD1. The CDR3 extends over 15 amino acids. V shed 4 bases, J shed 7 bases, and the junction held 7 bases outside the gene matches. CDR1 and CDR2 from the germline V gene are LNHDA and SQIVND (reference sequence). CDR3 coding DNA: TGTGCCAGTAGTAGATACCGGGACAGGGTCGGGGAGCTGTTTTTT. Translating it yields CASSRYRDRVGELFF.

The chain couples TRBV11-3 to TRBJ2-5; D possibly corresponds to TRBD1 (5 bases). The CDR3 consists of 13 residues. Germline V gene data show CDR1 as SGHNT and CDR2 as YENEEA. The ends were cut back, 5 bases at V and 5 bases at J, with 12 bases in the middle. The CDR3 protein is CASSRRKGETQYF. The CDR3 DNA sequence: TGTGCCAGCAGCCGTAGGAAGGGGGAGACCCAGTACTTC.

The chain joins TRBV7-3 to TRBJ2-1, with 8 bases identical to TRBD2. The V and J ends lost 1 base and 8 bases, in that order; junction bases with no gene match: 7. The CDR3 runs to 15 residues. Per the germline V gene, CDR1 is SGHTA and CDR2 is FQGTGA. The CDR3 loop reads CASSLIPRGVDEQFF. CDR3 sequence (DNA): TGTGCCAGCAGCTTAATCCCGCGGGGGGTGGATGAGCAGTTCTTC.

The chain is built from TRBV19 and TRBJ2-1; 7 nucleotides align to TRBD2. J was trimmed by 5 bases and V by 1 base; bases with no gene match: 5. CDR1 and CDR2 (germline): LNHDA, SQIVND (reference sequence). The CDR3 is made up of 15 amino acids. CDR3 sequence: CASSIVGTTHNEQFF. The CDR3 DNA sequence: TGTGCCAGTAGTATAGTCGGGACTACCCACAATGAGCAGTTCTTC.

The genes are TRBV4-2 and TRBJ2-5; tentatively, D is TRBD1 (5 bases). V shed 0 bases and J shed 1 base, with 9 bases lying between them. The CDR3 sequence is 15 residues long. The germline CDR1 and CDR2 sequences are LGHNA and YNFKEQ. CDR3 sequence: CASSQEAGIQETQYF. The DNA for the CDR3 is TGTGCCAGCAGCCAAGAAGCAGGGATCCAAGAGACCCAGTACTTC.

A few counts support this clone. The rearrangement joins TRBV11-2 to TRBJ2-5; 12 nucleotides match TRBD2. This CDR3 has 17 amino acids. Germline-derived CDR1 and CDR2 are SGHAT and FQNNGV. The V and J ends lost 1 base and 4 bases, in that order; junction bases with no gene match: 7. CDR3 loop: CASSLGSLAGGSETQYF. As DNA, the CDR3 is TGTGCCAGCAGCTTAGGATCCCTAGCGGGAGGGTCAGAGACCCAGTACTTC.

The chain uses TRBV7-2 and TRBJ2-6, with D unresolved. This CDR3 has 18 residues. The V end was cut by 2 bases, the J end by 0 bases, with 14 bases between. The germline gives CDR1 SGHTA, CDR2 FQGNSA. The CDR3 nucleotides read TGTGCCAGCAGCTTACGGTTCTCCATTCGCTCTGGGGCCAACGTCCTGACTTTC. Translating gives CASSLRFSIRSGANVLTF.

The V and J genes are TRBV14 and TRBJ1-1; perhaps TRBD1 as D (6 bases). CDR1 and CDR2 from the germline V gene are SGHDN and FVKESK. The CDR3 is made up of 15 amino acids. V lost 1 base, J lost 2 bases, and 11 bases lay in between. CDR3 coding DNA: TGTGCCAGCAGCCAAGCCGGGGGGCGCAACACTGAAGCTTTCTTT. The encoded protein is CASSQAGGRNTEAFF.

This chain joins TRBV28 and TRBJ2-7; D perhaps matches TRBD2 (6 bases). The CDR3 is 16 amino acids. In germline, CDR1 is MDHEN, CDR2 SYDVKM. Trimming pared 6 bases from V and 0 bases from J, leaving 18 bases between. This chain's CDR3 is CASSPKGRTISYEQYV. The CDR3 nucleotides read TGTGCCAGCAGCCCTAAGGGGAGGACGATCTCCTACGAGCAGTACGTC.

This rearrangement joins TRBV24-1 to TRBJ1-5, with D possibly being TRBD1 (5 bases). This CDR3 is 14 amino acids long. Trimming stripped 7 bases from V and 3 bases from J, with 12 bases between. Looked up from germline, CDR1 is KGHDR and CDR2 is SFDVKD. The CDR3 DNA sequence: TGTGCCACCAGCCCGGGACTGAACAATCAGCCCCAGCATTTT. Translation: CATSPGLNNQPQHF.

The chain combines TRBV14 with TRBJ2-5; 8 nucleotides agree with TRBD2. The germline gives CDR1 SGHDN, CDR2 FVKESK. The CDR3 runs to 17 residues. V dropped 0 bases and J dropped 5; count of bases not matched to a gene: 11. DNA for the CDR3: TGTGCCAGCAGCCAAGAATCCAGGCGGGGGGTTGGGGAGACCCAGTACTTC. This gives the protein CASSQESRRGVGETQYF.

The J gene is TRBJ2-5, the V gene TRBV7-6; TRBD1 is a possible D gene (6 bases). The germline V gene has CDR1 SGHVS and CDR2 FNYEAQ. V shed 2 bases and J shed 5 bases, with 9 bases lying between them. The CDR3 consists of 13 residues. CDR3 loop: CASSLTGSETQYF. CDR3 bases: TGTGCCAGCAGCTTAACAGGGTCCGAGACCCAGTACTTC.

V and J are TRBV30 and TRBJ1-5, with TRBD1 as a possible D gene (6 bases). Germline CDR1 is GTSNPN and CDR2 is SVGIG (reference sequence). The CDR3 loop spans 14 amino acids. V gave up 3 bases and J gave up 4 bases, with 13 bases separating them. CDR3 in amino acids: CAWSEGVRNQPQHF. The CDR3 DNA follows: TGTGCCTGGAGCGAGGGGGTTCGTAATCAGCCCCAGCATTTT. Combining the CDR3 with reference TRBV30 and TRBJ1-5 gives the whole variable domain SQTIHQWPATLVQPVGSPLSLECTVEGTSNPNLYWYRQAAGRGLQLLFYSVGIGQISSEVPQNLSASRPQDRQFILSSKKLLLSDSGFYLCAWSEGVRNQPQHFGDGTRLSIL.

The rearrangement uses TRBV5-1 and TRBJ1-2; TRBD1 might be the D (6 bases). The V and J ends lost 0 bases and 8 bases respectively, with 20 bases between them. Germline lookup yields CDR1 SGHRS and CDR2 YFSETQ. This CDR3 has 16 amino acids. CDR3 loop: CASSLVSGMRGLGYTF. As DNA, the CDR3 is TGCGCCAGCAGCTTGGTGTCAGGGATGAGGGGGTTGGGCTACACCTTC.

The chain has TRBV30 and TRBJ1-2, with 8 bases lining up with TRBD1. This CDR3 has 11 amino acids. Germline CDR1 and CDR2: GTSNPN and SVGIG (reference sequence). V gave up 5 bases and J gave up 14 bases; unmatched junction bases: 10. CDR3 DNA: TGTGCCTGGGGGGACAGGCCTCACTCAACCTTC. Amino acids: CAWGDRPHSTF. Full variable domain (missing parts from reference TRBV30 and TRBJ1-2): SQTIHQWPATLVQPVGSPLSLECTVEGTSNPNLYWYRQAAGRGLQLLFYSVGIGQISSEVPQNLSASRPQDRQFILSSKKLLLSDSGFYLCAWGDRPHSTFGSGTRLTVV.

This chain connects TRBV27 to TRBJ2-1; weak D call: TRBD2 (5 bases). CDR1 and CDR2 from the germline V gene are MNHEY and SMNVEV (reference sequence). Trimming cost V 0 bases and J 9 bases, with 18 bases left between them. This CDR3 spans 16 amino acids. The CDR3 sequence: CASSLSWTDAGGEQFF. Written as DNA, the CDR3 is TGTGCCAGCAGTTTATCGTGGACCGATGCGGGCGGTGAGCAGTTCTTC.

The CDR3 protein is CASSRFRGLANEKLFF. In DNA form, the CDR3 reads TGTGCCAGCAGTAGATTTAGGGGGCTTGCTAATGAAAAACTGTTTTTT. This sequence joins TRBV5-6 and TRBJ1-4; TRBD1 matches at 7 bases. This CDR3 spans 16 amino acids. Germline V gene data show CDR1 as SGHDT and CDR2 as YYEEEE. V lost 5 bases and J lost 3; bases outside the gene matches: 10.